This T cell receptor beta chain stems from a study of T-cell memory formation after mild COVID-19. For the study at large: TCR clusters were largely donor specific.

After 5'RACE with constant-segment primers, TCR alpha and TCR beta cDNA libraries carrying sample barcodes and UMIs were obtained. TCRdb itself ran the 5' RACE reads through MiXCR, one entry per CDR3 protein. Of about 180,000 distinct CDR3 sequences listed, about 18% are singletons. Germline V gene data show CDR1 as DFQATT and CDR2 as SNEGSKA (reference sequence). This CDR3 is built from 13 residues. V was cut by 3 bases and J by 3 bases, with 11 bases left in between. The source is a man between 18 and 29 years old who had mild COVID-19 (a few samples of this study predate the infection). Cell type and time point are not known. Sequenced material: PBMCs or a T cell subset sorted from them (not recorded which). V gene TRBV20-1 combines with J gene TRBJ1-1, with D perhaps TRBD1 (6 bases). In nucleotides, the CDR3 is TGCAGTGCTAGTGGACAGACCGACACTGAAGCTTTCTTT. Translated, it gives CSASGQTDTEAFF.